This T cell receptor (beta chain) is from a study of cytomegalovirus exposure and HLA in healthy donors. Findings and caveats of the study: Per published accounts, TCR beta sequences correctly predicted the HLA-A and HLA-B alleles of most subjects. It was shown in a later analysis that HLA-associated TCR beta chains were more clonally expanded than other, equally common chains.

The CDR3 totals 16 residues. CDR1 LGHNA and CDR2 YSLEER come from the germline V gene. V lost 1 base and J 0 bases, leaving 12 bases between the germline ends. The PCR contained 60 Vbeta and 13 Jbeta primers. The data were produced by immunoSEQ multiplex PCR, yet TCRdb's version contains in-frame clones alone and is incomplete. This table holds roughly 79,000 clones. Notes on this clone: Its antigen is unidentified.

This clonotype originated in a young man in good health and CMV-seronegative. This chain connects TRBV4-3 to TRBJ2-5; tentative D call: TRBD2 (5 bases). The sequenced sample was PBMCs. CDR3 DNA: TGCGCCAGCAGCCAAGGAAGCGGTGGGTACCAAGAGACCCAGTACTTC. Translating it yields CASSQGSGGYQETQYF.